What follows are 5 T cell receptor beta chains derived from one specimen sequenced in a study of blood T cell repertoires in COVID-19. Libraries were prepared by immunoSEQ multiplex PCR; TCRdb keeps only in-frame clonotypes and omits some of them. The top ten hold roughly 0.84% of the sample, which has about half a million clones, roughly 89% seen once. The sequenced sample consisted of peripheral blood. All receptors come from a man aged 18 to 35 with COVID-19, enrolled during active disease.

V and J are TRBV9 and TRBJ2-6; TRBD1 aligns across 7 bases. Trimming removed 0 bases from V and 2 bases from J; junction bases left unmatched: 5. Germline V gives CDR1 SGDLS, CDR2 YYNGEE. This CDR3 region has 17 residues. The CDR3 DNA is TGTGCCAGCAGCGTAGGAGGGGGCTCGCCTGGGGCCAACGTCCTGACTTTC. Protein sequence: CASSVGGGSPGANVLTF.

The chain employs TRBV11-2 and TRBJ2-2; 9 bases match TRBD2. V lost 6 bases and J lost 7; bases outside the gene matches: 9. Germline V gives CDR1 SGHAT, CDR2 FQNNGV. The CDR3 covers 15 residues. CDR3 residues: CASRPPGLASGELFF. The CDR3 DNA sequence: TGTGCCAGCAGACCGCCGGGACTAGCTAGCGGGGAGCTGTTTTTT.

The chain is built from TRBV9 and TRBJ1-4, with D possibly TRBD1 on 5 matching bases. Germline V gives CDR1 SGDLS, CDR2 YYNGEE. CDR3 length: 15 residues. V lost 3 bases, J lost 10 bases, and 19 bases lay in between. The CDR3 loop reads CASSALDSPWGKLFF. The CDR3, as DNA: TGTGCCAGCAGCGCCCTAGACAGCCCTTGGGGAAAACTGTTTTTT.

The V and J genes are TRBV2 and TRBJ2-3; TRBD1 matches at 7 bases. CDR3 length: 12 residues. V lost 10 bases to trimming and J lost 6 bases; unmatched junction nucleotides: 7. Germline lookup yields CDR1 SNHLY and CDR2 FYNNEI. Written as DNA, the CDR3 is TGTGCCACAGACAGGGTCAGGGATACGCAGTATTTT. Protein sequence: CATDRVRDTQYF. Variable domain in full (rest from reference TRBV2 and TRBJ2-3): EPEVTQTPSHQVTQMGQEVILRCVPISNHLYFYWYRQILGQKVEFLVSFYNNEISEKSEIFDDQFSVERPDGSNFTLKIRSTKLEDSAMYFCATDRVRDTQYFGPGTRLTVL.

The chain links TRBV29-1 to TRBJ2-7; TRBD1 is a possible D gene (6 bases). This CDR3 is built from 12 residues. In germline, CDR1 is SQVTM, CDR2 ANQGSEA. Trimming removed 6 bases at V and 6 bases at J, with 15 bases between. For the CDR3, the DNA is TGCAGCGTAGCGGAAACAGGGCTCGAGCAGTACTTC. It translates to CSVAETGLEQYF.